This record covers a single T cell receptor (beta chain). The V and J ends lost 7 bases and 5 bases respectively, with 15 bases between them. Germline values: CDR1 MNHNY, CDR2 SVGAGI (reference sequence). CDR3 size: 14 residues. This specimen comes from a study of blood T cell repertoires in COVID-19. As for the study in general: COVID-19 samples collected from the United States, Italy and Spain covered acute and convalescent phases. Nucleic acid was either cDNA or gDNA, and it came from T cells, B-cell-depleted T cells, or PBMCs.

Methods used by the authors: It was from reference gene primer amplification that nucleated cell counts were estimated. Sequencing was performed with immunoSEQ multiplex PCR; in TCRdb, only in-frame clones are kept and a portion is missing. That table gives V, J and clone size, and the DNA gave D and trimming. Of 200,000 or so clones in the sample, over 80% were seen once. The J gene is TRBJ2-1, the V gene TRBV6-6; D might be TRBD2 (6 bases). The sample comprised peripheral blood. The TCR originated in a woman aged 25 to 39 with acute or convalescent COVID-19. CDR3 nucleotide sequence: TGTGCCAGCACCTACAATGGGGGGAACAATGAGCAGTTCTTC. It encodes CASTYNGGNNEQFF.